The clone carrying this T cell receptor beta chain was seen ten or more times. Its antigen is undetermined. The data are from a study of neurological immune-mediated disorders. Overall study results and limits: The study found no CDR3 amino acid sequences shared by expanded clones across subjects, suggesting private repertoires in all groups.

Trimming removed 0 bases from V and 3 bases from J, with 11 bases in between. The CDR3 is 15 residues long. Looked up from germline, CDR1 is SGHDN and CDR2 is FVKESK. Over 200 million TCR-beta sequences from 15-18 subjects came from every sequencing run. TCRdb analysed the 5' RACE reads with MiXCR anew, one entry per CDR3 protein. The repertoire holds around 44,000 distinct CDR3 sequences, around 15% seen once, with around 4% in the top ten. There were about 920,000 CD4+ or CD8+ T cells used in the sorted libraries. This TCR came from a woman aged 60 to 75 with HTLV-1-associated myelopathy (HAM/TSP). Sequencing was carried out using CD4+ T cells from blood. V is TRBV14 and J is TRBJ1-1; D is ambiguous. For the CDR3, the DNA is TGTGCCAGCAGCCAAGATGCGCTGTGGTACACTGAAGCTTTCTTT. Its translation is CASSQDALWYTEAFF.